These T cell receptor beta chains were read from a single sample in a study of cytomegalovirus exposure and HLA in healthy donors. Measured with immunoSEQ multiplex PCR; TCRdb has only the in-frame clones, and not every one. This sample has some 180,000 clones, with more than 65% found just once. Specimen: PBMCs. All receptors derive from a woman aged 25 to 39 in good health and CMV-seropositive. Both conserved end residues are part of each CDR3. D genes are given only for firm matches. Some rows have no size entry. The others give once, few or many, or a class for an expanded clone.

d_gene,v_gene,j_gene,abundance,CDR3aa,CDR3nt
TRBD1,TRBV5-1,TRBJ2-7,NA,CASSLTPGQGPLNYEQYF,TGCGCCAGCAGCTTGACCCCTGGACAGGGCCCTCTGAACTACGAGCAGTACTTC
NA,TRBV30,TRBJ1-1,once,CAWLRGDTEAFF,TGTGCCTGGCTCCGGGGGGACACTGAAGCTTTCTTT
NA,TRBV5-5,TRBJ1-4,NA,CASSGANRVTTNEKLFF,TGTGCCAGCAGCGGCGCGAACAGGGTTACAACTAATGAAAAACTGTTTTTT
TRBD2,TRBV13,TRBJ2-1,NA,CASSLTSGADYGEQFF,TGTGCCAGCAGCTTAACTAGCGGGGCCGATTACGGTGAGCAGTTCTTC
TRBD2,TRBV4-3,TRBJ2-5,NA,CASSQGTSGPQETQYF,TGCGCCAGCAGCCAAGGGACTAGCGGACCCCAAGAGACCCAGTACTTC
TRBD1,TRBV7-8,TRBJ1-2,NA,CASSDDRGYGYTF,TGTGCCAGCAGCGACGACAGGGGCTACGGCTACACCTTC
NA,TRBV6-6,TRBJ2-4,NA,CASSSPGQRHRDIQYF,TGTGCCAGCAGTTCCCCGGGCCAGCGGCATAGGGACATTCAGTACTTC
TRBD1,TRBV28,TRBJ2-5,NA,CASTLGTGGRETQYF,TGTGCCAGCACCCTCGGAACAGGGGGCAGGGAGACCCAGTACTTC
NA,TRBV7-2,TRBJ1-2,NA,CASSSRRTENYGYTF,TGTGCCAGCAGCTCGCGCCGGACAGAAAACTATGGCTACACCTTC
TRBD2,TRBV4-2,TRBJ2-3,NA,CASSQPLGLAQSTDTQYF,TGTGCCAGCAGCCAACCCCTAGGACTAGCGCAATCGACAGATACGCAGTATTTT
TRBD1,TRBV14,TRBJ2-7,NA,CASSRDRGEAYEQYF,TGTGCCAGCAGTCGAGACAGGGGGGAGGCCTACGAGCAGTACTTC
TRBD2,TRBV5-1,TRBJ2-3,NA,CASSSLAGARDTQYF,TGCGCCAGCAGCTCGCTAGCGGGGGCCCGGGATACGCAGTATTTT
NA,TRBV11-2,TRBJ2-3,NA,CASSLGAGATDTQYF,TGTGCCAGCAGCTTAGGGGCGGGGGCCACAGATACGCAGTATTTT
NA,TRBV7-2,TRBJ2-5,once,CASSPGDTGTQYF,TGTGCCAGCAGCCCCGGGGACACCGGGACCCAGTACTTC
TRBD2,TRBV6-6,TRBJ2-3,many,CASSAGGPADTQYF,TGTGCCAGCAGTGCGGGGGGGCCAGCAGATACGCAGTATTTT
NA,TRBV5-4,TRBJ2-5,few,CASSLERVETQYF,TGTGCCAGCAGCTTGGAGAGGGTAGAGACCCAGTACTTC
TRBD2,TRBV7-9,TRBJ2-2,NA,CASSSLAGSPGELFF,TGTGCCAGCAGCTCCCTAGCGGGGAGCCCCGGGGAGCTGTTTTTT
TRBD1,TRBV5-1,TRBJ2-5,NA,CASSFETGGQETQYF,TGCGCCAGCAGCTTCGAGACAGGGGGGCAAGAGACCCAGTACTTC
NA,TRBV7-9,TRBJ1-1,NA,CSSRSAVNTEAFF,TGTTCCAGCAGGTCGGCGGTTAACACTGAAGCTTTCTTT
NA,TRBV19,TRBJ2-4,NA,CASSIQGAKNIQYF,TGTGCCAGTAGTATACAGGGAGCCAAAAACATTCAGTACTTC
TRBD1,TRBV7-9,TRBJ2-3,few,CASSPRGPDTQYF,TGTGCCAGCAGCCCGAGGGGGCCGGATACGCAGTATTTT
TRBD1,TRBV11-2,TRBJ2-7,NA,CASSFLTGGDEQYF,TGTGCCAGCAGTTTTTTGACAGGGGGCGACGAGCAGTACTTC
TRBD1,TRBV4-1,TRBJ1-4,once,CASSPGQQTSQKLFF,TGCGCCAGCAGCCCGGGACAGCAGACCTCCCAAAAACTGTTTTTT
TRBD2,TRBV5-1,TRBJ2-5,NA,CASSLGTSEETQYF,TGCGCCAGCAGCTTGGGGACTAGCGAGGAGACCCAGTACTTC
NA,TRBV7-9,TRBJ1-2,NA,CASSSQDTPGGYTF,TGTGCCAGCAGCTCCCAGGACACCCCCGGGGGCTACACCTTC
TRBD1,TRBV5-5,TRBJ1-2,NA,CASSLAGTGGFGYGYTF,TGTGCCAGCAGCTTGGCCGGGACAGGGGGCTTCGGCTATGGCTACACCTTC
TRBD1,TRBV5-1,TRBJ2-1,NA,CASSSGQGYYNEQFF,TGCGCCAGCAGCTCAGGACAGGGGTACTACAATGAGCAGTTCTTC
NA,TRBV28,TRBJ1-2,NA,CASKPGVNYGYTF,TGTGCCAGCAAACCGGGGGTAAACTATGGCTACACCTTC
TRBD1,TRBV4-1,TRBJ2-7,NA,CASSQVGQGYEQYF,TGCGCCAGCAGCCAAGTGGGACAGGGTTACGAGCAGTACTTC
NA,TRBV19,TRBJ2-3,once,CASSILPETDTQYF,TGTGCCAGTAGTATCCTACCCGAGACAGATACGCAGTATTTT
TRBD1,TRBV7-2,TRBJ1-2,NA,CASSLHRGNYGYTF,TGTGCCAGCAGCTTACACAGGGGTAACTATGGCTACACCTTC
NA,TRBV9,TRBJ2-3,NA,CASSARSGGENTQYF,TGTGCCAGCAGCGCGCGTAGTGGGGGCGAGAATACGCAGTATTTT
TRBD2,TRBV9,TRBJ2-3,NA,CASSVGTSGWDTQYF,TGTGCCAGCAGCGTAGGTACTAGCGGGTGGGATACGCAGTATTTT
TRBD1,TRBV6-1,TRBJ1-4,NA,CASGTGWEKLFF,TGTGCCAGTGGGACAGGGTGGGAAAAACTGTTTTTT
NA,TRBV7-2,TRBJ2-7,NA,CASSLGLNTYEQYF,TGTGCCAGCAGCTTAGGACTGAACACCTACGAGCAGTACTTC
TRBD2,TRBV4-3,TRBJ2-3,NA,CASSQLTGGITSTDTQYF,TGCGCCAGCAGCCAATTGACCGGGGGGATTACTAGCACAGATACGCAGTATTTT
NA,TRBV5-4,TRBJ2-2,once,CASSRTGTGELFF,TGTGCCAGCAGCCGAACAGGAACCGGGGAGCTGTTTTTT
NA,TRBV7-9,TRBJ1-2,NA,CASSLGLGGLYGYTF,TGTGCCAGCAGCTTAGGACTGGGAGGTCTCTATGGCTACACCTTC
TRBD2,TRBV27,TRBJ2-7,NA,CASSSGTRVYEQYF,TGTGCCAGCAGCTCCGGGACTAGGGTCTACGAGCAGTACTTC
NA,TRBV7-9,TRBJ1-5,NA,CASSLDGGSNQPQHF,TGTGCCAGCAGCTTAGACGGGGGAAGCAATCAGCCCCAGCATTTT
NA,TRBV28,TRBJ2-4,NA,CAAHSRLENIQYF,TGTGCCGCCCACTCCAGACTGGAGAACATTCAGTACTTC
NA,TRBV7-9,TRBJ2-3,NA,CASSSYTDTQYF,TGTGCCAGCAGCTCTTACACAGATACGCAGTATTTT
NA,TRBV29-1,TRBJ2-5,few,CSVKRGFETQYF,TGCAGCGTAAAACGAGGGTTCGAGACCCAGTACTTC
NA,TRBV27,TRBJ2-3,NA,CASSPLDNTQYF,TGTGCCAGCAGTCCACTTGACAATACGCAGTATTTT
NA,TRBV15,TRBJ1-5,NA,CATSPPRQPQHF,TGTGCCACCAGCCCTCCGCGTCAGCCCCAGCATTTT
TRBD1,TRBV7-9,TRBJ1-2,NA,CASSLDRGKDGYTF,TGTGCCAGCAGCTTAGACAGGGGAAAGGATGGCTACACCTTC
NA,TRBV7-9,TRBJ2-3,NA,CASSLRDTQYF,TGTGCCAGCAGCTTACGGGATACGCAGTATTTT
TRBD1,TRBV18,TRBJ2-5,once,CASSRDRAQETQYF,TGTGCCAGCTCACGTGACAGGGCTCAAGAGACCCAGTACTTC
NA,TRBV10-1,TRBJ2-2,NA,CASNTDLGDNGELFF,TGCGCCAGCAACACGGACCTGGGGGACAACGGGGAGCTGTTTTTT
TRBD1,TRBV7-2,TRBJ2-5,NA,CASSSPDRAGTQYF,TGTGCCAGCAGCTCCCCGGACAGGGCAGGGACCCAGTACTTC
NA,TRBV11-3,TRBJ2-7,NA,CASSSDYGQYF,TGTGCCAGCAGCTCCGACTACGGGCAGTACTTC
TRBD2,TRBV9,TRBJ2-3,once,CASSTREVRTDTQYF,TGTGCCAGCAGCACTCGGGAGGTACGCACAGATACGCAGTATTTT
NA,TRBV2,TRBJ1-6,few,CASTQRYYNSPLHF,TGTGCCAGCACCCAGCGGTACTATAATTCACCCCTCCACTTT
TRBD1,TRBV28,TRBJ2-6,few,CASSSQGAGANVLTF,TGTGCCAGCAGCTCCCAGGGGGCTGGGGCCAACGTCCTGACTTTC
TRBD1,TRBV27,TRBJ2-7,NA,CASSDRGREQYF,TGTGCCAGCAGCGACAGGGGGCGTGAGCAGTACTTC
NA,TRBV28,TRBJ1-2,NA,CASRPYTVNYGYTF,TGTGCCAGCAGACCATACACAGTTAACTATGGCTACACCTTC
NA,TRBV19,TRBJ1-5,NA,CASSSRGRRPQHF,TGTGCCAGTAGTTCACGGGGGAGGAGGCCCCAGCATTTT